These 18 T cell receptor beta chains originate from one sample sequenced in a study of cytomegalovirus exposure and HLA in healthy donors. Method: immunoSEQ multiplex PCR; TCRdb's copy keeps in-frame clones and lacks some. The sample gives 120,000 or so clones, 75% to 90% of which show up once; around 1.1% is in the top ten. The sample comprised PBMCs. The receptors come from a woman younger than 35 in good health and CMV-seronegative.

The chain is built from TRBV7-8 and TRBJ2-5, with D possibly being TRBD1 (5 bases). V lost 5 bases and J lost 2, with 9 bases in between. This CDR3 is built from 13 residues. The germline V gene encodes CDR1 SGHVS and CDR2 FQNEAQ. As DNA, the CDR3 is TGTGCCAGCAGCAGGGGCCCTCAAGAGACCCAGTACTTC. Its translation: CASSRGPQETQYF.

V usage is TRBV4-2 and J usage is TRBJ2-3; D possibly corresponds to TRBD2 (6 bases). Germline loops: CDR1 LGHNA, CDR2 YNFKEQ. V was cut by 0 bases and J by 0 bases, with 10 bases left in between. The CDR3 sequence is 16 residues long. The CDR3 sequence is CASSQETAGSTDTQYF. DNA for the CDR3: TGTGCCAGCAGCCAAGAAACCGCGGGGAGCACAGATACGCAGTATTTT.

The J gene is TRBJ2-3, the V gene TRBV18; the D gene is possibly TRBD1 (5 bases). V lost 3 bases and J 1 base, leaving 11 bases between the germline ends. Per the germline V gene, CDR1 is KGHSH and CDR2 is LQKENI. The CDR3 runs to 15 residues. The CDR3 DNA follows: TGTGCCAGCTCACCTTTGGACATCGGCACAGATACGCAGTATTTT. Amino acids: CASSPLDIGTDTQYF.

V usage is TRBV7-2 and J usage is TRBJ2-5; D is possibly TRBD2 (6 bases). The length of the CDR3 is 14 residues. V lost 5 bases and J lost 1, with 11 bases in between. Germline V gives CDR1 SGHTA, CDR2 FQGNSA. CDR3 amino acids: CASSRGTVQETQYF. CDR3 sequence (DNA): TGTGCCAGCAGCCGCGGGACGGTCCAAGAGACCCAGTACTTC. The complete variable domain, with remaining parts taken from reference TRBV7-2 and TRBJ2-5, reads GAGVSQSPSNKVTEKGKDVELRCDPISGHTALYWYRQSLGQGLEFLIYFQGNSAPDKSGLPSDRFSAERTGGSVSTLTIQRTQQEDSAVYLCASSRGTVQETQYFGPGTRLLVL.

V usage is TRBV19 and J usage is TRBJ1-6; D not resolved. Deletions cut 5 bases from V and 7 bases from J, with 15 bases between. In germline, CDR1 is LNHDA, CDR2 SQIVND (reference sequence). The CDR3 totals 15 residues. CDR3 in DNA: TGTGCCAGTAGTCAGTCATTATCAGCGAATTCACCCCTCCACTTT. This codes for CASSQSLSANSPLHF.

V usage is TRBV6-5 and J usage is TRBJ2-1, with D perhaps matching TRBD1 (5 bases). This CDR3 is 14 amino acids long. The V end lost 2 bases, the J end lost 8 bases, and 13 bases lay between the germline ends. From germline, CDR1 is MNHEY and CDR2 SVGAGI. The CDR3 protein is CASSYQRGADEQFF. In DNA form, the CDR3 reads TGTGCCAGCAGTTACCAGCGTGGGGCGGATGAGCAGTTCTTC.

For the CDR3, the DNA is TGTGCCAGCAGTGAGGGGCTCGGAAGAAGCTCTGGAAACACCATATATTTT. It translates to CASSEGLGRSSGNTIYF. This chain uses TRBV2 with TRBJ1-3; the D gene is possibly TRBD1 (5 bases). Germline loops: CDR1 SNHLY, CDR2 FYNNEI. V was shortened by 3 bases and J by 0 bases, with 15 bases between the two germline ends. The CDR3 runs 17 residues.

The chain uses TRBV13 and TRBJ1-3, with D perhaps matching TRBD1 (5 bases). This CDR3 has 17 residues. Trimming removed 5 bases from V and 0 bases from J, with 17 bases in between. CDR1 and CDR2 from the germline V gene are PRHDT and FYEKMQ (reference sequence). CDR3 loop: CASSLPRQSNSGNTIYF. Here the CDR3 DNA reads TGTGCCAGCAGCCTCCCTCGACAGTCCAACTCTGGAAACACCATATATTTT. Drawing the rest from reference TRBV13 and TRBJ1-3, the complete variable domain is AAGVIQSPRHLIKEKRETATLKCYPIPRHDTVYWYQQGPGQDPQFLISFYEKMQSDKGSIPDRFSAQQFSDYHSELNMSSLELGDSALYFCASSLPRQSNSGNTIYFGEGSWLTVV.

V is TRBV10-2 and J is TRBJ1-1; TRBD1 matches 8 bases. This CDR3 spans 13 amino acids. The germline gives CDR1 WSHSY, CDR2 SAAADI. V trimming: 2 bases; J trimming: 12 bases; junction bases outside the gene matches: 8. The CDR3 DNA sequence: TGCGCCAGCAGTGAGGGCCAGGGGGCAGACACTTTCTTT. This gives the protein CASSEGQGADTFF.

The V gene is TRBV30, the J gene TRBJ2-3; 11 nucleotides match TRBD2. This CDR3 contains 13 residues. The V and J ends lost 3 bases and 11 bases, in that order; junction bases with no gene match: 7. Germline V gene sequence: CDR1 GTSNPN, CDR2 SVGIG (reference sequence). CDR3 sequence reads: CAWSGTSGPGQYF. DNA for the CDR3: TGTGCCTGGAGCGGGACTAGCGGCCCTGGGCAGTATTTT.

This clone was seen a single time. The rearrangement uses TRBV6-5 and TRBJ1-4; 7 bases line up with TRBD1. Looked up from germline, CDR1 is MNHEY and CDR2 is SVGAGI. V was pared by 6 bases and J by 7 bases, with 8 bases of the junction left unmatched. The CDR3 runs 14 residues. CDR3 amino acids: CASSVDREPEKLFF. In DNA, the CDR3 is TGTGCCAGCAGCGTAGACAGGGAGCCTGAAAAACTGTTTTTT.

This clone was detected once. The chain recombines TRBV7-9 with TRBJ2-1, with a possible D match to TRBD1 (5 bases). CDR3 size: 13 residues. Germline V gene lookup returns CDR1 SEHNR and CDR2 FQNEAQ (reference sequence). Trimming removed 5 bases from V and 3 bases from J, with 8 bases in between. CDR3 loop: CASSLGHYNEQFF. DNA for the CDR3: TGTGCCAGCAGCCTCGGACACTACAATGAGCAGTTCTTC.

V usage is TRBV5-1 and J usage is TRBJ2-3, with 9 bases matching TRBD1. Germline loops: CDR1 SGHRS, CDR2 YFSETQ. With 1 base clipped from V and 6 bases from J, the junction kept 9 bases outside the gene matches. This CDR3 spans 16 amino acids. The CDR3 loop is CASSLTITGGRDTQYF. CDR3 bases: TGCGCCAGCAGCTTGACTATCACAGGGGGCAGGGATACGCAGTATTTT.

The chain joins TRBV6-1 to TRBJ2-3; 7 bases align to TRBD2. Germline CDR1 and CDR2: MNHNS and SASEGT. This CDR3 has 14 residues. V was clipped by 8 bases and J by 3 bases; unmatched bases: 8. In DNA form, the CDR3 reads TGTGCCAGCGGATTGGGGGAGGGTACAGATACGCAGTATTTT. Protein: CASGLGEGTDTQYF.

The rearrangement joins TRBV6-5 to TRBJ1-1; D is ambiguous. This CDR3 region has 14 residues. Trimming shortened V by 7 bases and J by 2 bases, and 14 bases separated the two germline ends. CDR1 and CDR2 from the germline V gene are MNHEY and SVGAGI. CDR3 protein: CASNLSGGNTEAFF. The DNA of the CDR3 is TGTGCCAGCAACTTAAGTGGAGGCAACACTGAAGCTTTCTTT.

The chain carries TRBV2 and TRBJ1-1; the D is unclear. The V gene lost 4 bases and the J gene lost 2 bases, with 8 bases spanning the gap. This CDR3 has 13 residues. Germline V CDR1 and CDR2: SNHLY, FYNNEI. In nucleotides, the CDR3 is TGTGCCAGCAGTGGGGAGGCAAACACTGAAGCTTTCTTT. Protein product: CASSGEANTEAFF.

This chain joins TRBV27 and TRBJ1-1, with D unclear. The CDR3 runs 19 residues. V lost 3 bases, J lost 4 bases, and 27 bases lay in between. CDR1 is MNHEY and CDR2 is SMNVEV in the germline V gene (reference sequence). CDR3 nucleotide sequence: TGTGCCAGCAGTTTTCGGGCTAAGTCTTTAGGAGGGCGGGCCACTGAAGCTTTCTTT. It yields the protein CASSFRAKSLGGRATEAFF.

This clone was seen a single time. The V gene is TRBV2, the J gene TRBJ2-1; 9 bases fit TRBD1. The germline V gene encodes CDR1 SNHLY and CDR2 FYNNEI. V lost 4 bases, J lost 7 bases, and 8 bases stayed unmatched. The CDR3 totals 15 residues. The CDR3 DNA reads TGTGCCAGCAGTGCTCGGACAGGGGTTGAGAATGAGCAGTTCTTC. Translated, it gives CASSARTGVENEQFF.